This T cell receptor beta chain is from a study of blood T cell repertoires in COVID-19. About the research overall: Sites in the United States, Italy and Spain provided acute and convalescent COVID-19 samples. PBMCs, B-cell-depleted T cells, or T cells provided the cDNA or gDNA that made up the material.

This clone was observed a few times. The same CDR3 is also encoded by other DNA sequences in this sample. Germline CDR1 is SGHTA and CDR2 is FQGNSA. Trimming cost V 1 base and J 0 bases, with 7 bases left between them. The CDR3 is made up of 14 amino acids. In the authors' methods: Estimates of nucleated cell counts were drawn from the amplification of reference gene primers. Profiling relied on immunoSEQ multiplex PCR, and the TCRdb table lists in-frame clones only, not all of them. D and trimming come from the DNA, and the V and J calls and clone size come from that table. The sample includes roughly 310,000 clones, roughly 88% of them seen just once.

This clonotype was sampled from a woman aged 50 to 60 with active or convalescent COVID-19. The sample was peripheral blood. This chain uses TRBV7-2 with TRBJ2-7, with no clear D. Written as DNA, the CDR3 is TGTGCCAGCAGCTTAGTTCCCGGCTCCTACGAGCAGTACTTC. This translates into CASSLVPGSYEQYF.